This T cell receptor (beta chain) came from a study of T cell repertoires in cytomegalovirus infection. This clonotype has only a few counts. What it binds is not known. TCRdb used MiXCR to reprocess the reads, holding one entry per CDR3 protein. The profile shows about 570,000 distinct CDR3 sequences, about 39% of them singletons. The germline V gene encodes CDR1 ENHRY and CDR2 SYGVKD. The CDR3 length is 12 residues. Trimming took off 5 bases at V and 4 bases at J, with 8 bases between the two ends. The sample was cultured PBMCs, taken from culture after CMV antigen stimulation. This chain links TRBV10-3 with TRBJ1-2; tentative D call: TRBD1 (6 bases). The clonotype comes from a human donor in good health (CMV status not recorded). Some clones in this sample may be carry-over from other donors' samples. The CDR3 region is CAISRGAYGYTF. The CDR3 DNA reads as TGTGCCATCAGTCGGGGGGCCTATGGCTACACCTTC.